The text below deals with one TCR beta chain. This specimen comes from a study of blood T cell repertoires in COVID-19. Study background: The analysed material was cDNA or gDNA that came from T cells, B-cell-depleted T cells, or PBMCs.

Participants spanned ages about 18 to 89 years and resided in 20 to 25 US areas. Authors' analysis steps: By means of reference gene primer amplification, nucleated cell counts were estimated. TCRdb keeps only in-frame clones here, not all; method: immunoSEQ multiplex PCR. The DNA was the basis for D and trimming; V, J and clone size are from that table. The sample yields around 260,000 clones, roughly 80% seen once. CDR1 KGHSH and CDR2 LQKENI come from the germline V gene. This CDR3 region has 16 residues. Trimming took 2 bases from V and 1 from J, leaving 12 bases between them. The TCR was taken from a man aged 25-45 years with acute COVID-19. The sample was PBMCs or T cells enriched from blood (not recorded which). This chain uses TRBV18 with TRBJ1-5, with a possible D match to TRBD1 (5 bases). The CDR3 DNA follows: TGTGCCAGCTCACCAGGACGGGGGGTAAGCAATCAGCCCCAGCATTTT. Translation gives CASSPGRGVSNQPQHF.